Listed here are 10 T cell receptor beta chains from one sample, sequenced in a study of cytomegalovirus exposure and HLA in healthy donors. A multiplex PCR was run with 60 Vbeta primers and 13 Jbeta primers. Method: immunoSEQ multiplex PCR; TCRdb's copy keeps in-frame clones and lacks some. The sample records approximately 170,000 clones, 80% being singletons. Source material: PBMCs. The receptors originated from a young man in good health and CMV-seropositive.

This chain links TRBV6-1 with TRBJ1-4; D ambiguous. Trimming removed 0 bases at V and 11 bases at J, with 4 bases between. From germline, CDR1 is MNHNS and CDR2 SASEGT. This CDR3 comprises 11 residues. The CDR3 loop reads CASSEAPKLFF. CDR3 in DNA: TGTGCCAGCAGTGAAGCCCCGAAACTGTTTTTT.

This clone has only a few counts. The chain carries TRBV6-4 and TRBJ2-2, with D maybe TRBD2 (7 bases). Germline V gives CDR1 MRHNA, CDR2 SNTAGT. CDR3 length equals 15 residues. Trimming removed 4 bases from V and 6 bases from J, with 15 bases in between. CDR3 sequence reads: CASSADSGAPGELFF. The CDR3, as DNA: TGTGCCAGCAGTGCGGACAGCGGGGCACCCGGGGAGCTGTTTTTT.

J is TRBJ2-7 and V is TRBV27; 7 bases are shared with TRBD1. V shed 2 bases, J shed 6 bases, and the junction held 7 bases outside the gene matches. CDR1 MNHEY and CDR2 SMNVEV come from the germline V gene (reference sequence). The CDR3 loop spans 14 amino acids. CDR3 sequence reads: CASSLGTVNSEQYF. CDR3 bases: TGTGCCAGCAGTTTAGGGACAGTAAACAGCGAGCAGTACTTC.

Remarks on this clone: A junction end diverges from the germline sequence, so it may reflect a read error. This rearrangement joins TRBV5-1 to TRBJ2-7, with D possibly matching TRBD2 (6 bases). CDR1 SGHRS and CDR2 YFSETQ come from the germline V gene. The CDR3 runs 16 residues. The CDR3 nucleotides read TGCGCCAGCGGCTTGGCCGGAATAGTGGGGGGATACGAGCAGTACTTC. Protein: CASGLAGIVGGYEQYF.

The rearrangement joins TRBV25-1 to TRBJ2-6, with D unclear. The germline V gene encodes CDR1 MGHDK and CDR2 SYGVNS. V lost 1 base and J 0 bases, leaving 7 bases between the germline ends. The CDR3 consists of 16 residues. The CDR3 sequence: CASSEFGDSGANVLTF. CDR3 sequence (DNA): TGTGCCAGCAGTGAATTTGGAGACTCTGGGGCCAACGTCCTGACTTTC.

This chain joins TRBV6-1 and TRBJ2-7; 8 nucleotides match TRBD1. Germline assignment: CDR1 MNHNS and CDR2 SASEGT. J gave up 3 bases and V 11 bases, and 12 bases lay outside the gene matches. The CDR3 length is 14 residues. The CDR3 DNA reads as TGTGCCTCAGGAAAGGTCACAGGGGGCTACGAGCAGTACTTC. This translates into CASGKVTGGYEQYF.

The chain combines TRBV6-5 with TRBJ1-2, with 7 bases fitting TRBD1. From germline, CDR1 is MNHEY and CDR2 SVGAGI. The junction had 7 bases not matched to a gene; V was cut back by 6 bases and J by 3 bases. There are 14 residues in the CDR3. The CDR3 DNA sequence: TGTGCCAGCAGACCAAACAGGGGAGACTATGGCTACACCTTC. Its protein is CASRPNRGDYGYTF.

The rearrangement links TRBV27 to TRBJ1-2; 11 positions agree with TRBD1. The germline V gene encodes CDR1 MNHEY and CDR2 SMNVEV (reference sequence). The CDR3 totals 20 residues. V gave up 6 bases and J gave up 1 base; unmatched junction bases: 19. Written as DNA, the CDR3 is TGTGCCAGCAGCCCCACACGTATAGTAGGGACAGGGGGGAATAACTATGGCTACACCTTC. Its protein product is CASSPTRIVGTGGNNYGYTF.

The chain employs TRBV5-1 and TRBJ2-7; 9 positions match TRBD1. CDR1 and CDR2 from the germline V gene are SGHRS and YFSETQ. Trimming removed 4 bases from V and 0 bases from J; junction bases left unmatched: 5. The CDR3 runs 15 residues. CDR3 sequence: CASSLATGGSYEQYF. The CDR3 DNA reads TGCGCCAGCAGCCTGGCGACAGGGGGCTCCTACGAGCAGTACTTC.

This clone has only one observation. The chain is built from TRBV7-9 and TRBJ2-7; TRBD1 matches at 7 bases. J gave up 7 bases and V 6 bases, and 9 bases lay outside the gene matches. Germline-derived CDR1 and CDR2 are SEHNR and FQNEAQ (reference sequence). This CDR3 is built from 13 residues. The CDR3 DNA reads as TGTGCCAGCAGTAGGGGGCTAGTTGAGGAGCAGTACTTC. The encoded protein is CASSRGLVEEQYF.